This T cell receptor (beta chain) came from a study of cytomegalovirus exposure and HLA in healthy donors. Study context: For the approximately 400 genotyped donors, roughly 80% fell within the Caucasian-associated ancestry cluster.

PCR amplification relied on 60 Vbeta primers (plus 13 Jbeta primers). Generated by immunoSEQ multiplex PCR, the TCRdb table keeps only in-frame clones and is missing some. The sample has more than 95,000 clones, roughly 74% seen once. V lost 6 bases and J lost 5; bases outside the gene matches: 10. The CDR3 runs 16 residues. Germline lookup yields CDR1 MDHEN and CDR2 SYDVKM. As for this clone: What it binds is unknown.

The study's findings and limits: The study assumed roughly uniform donor sequencing depth for presence/absence analyses. The listing of 150 or so TCR beta chains classed them as cytomegalovirus-associated. Later findings reportedly placed an Asian-associated ancestry cluster below the approximately 670-donor mean for N-insertions.

V usage is TRBV28 and J usage is TRBJ1-6, with 7 bases aligning to TRBD1. This receptor was identified in a woman in her 70s in good health and CMV-seropositive. The sample comprised PBMCs. In nucleotides, the CDR3 is TGTGCCAGCAGCAGGTTGGGCAGGGGGAATAATTCACCCCTCCACTTT. Its protein product is CASSRLGRGNNSPLHF.